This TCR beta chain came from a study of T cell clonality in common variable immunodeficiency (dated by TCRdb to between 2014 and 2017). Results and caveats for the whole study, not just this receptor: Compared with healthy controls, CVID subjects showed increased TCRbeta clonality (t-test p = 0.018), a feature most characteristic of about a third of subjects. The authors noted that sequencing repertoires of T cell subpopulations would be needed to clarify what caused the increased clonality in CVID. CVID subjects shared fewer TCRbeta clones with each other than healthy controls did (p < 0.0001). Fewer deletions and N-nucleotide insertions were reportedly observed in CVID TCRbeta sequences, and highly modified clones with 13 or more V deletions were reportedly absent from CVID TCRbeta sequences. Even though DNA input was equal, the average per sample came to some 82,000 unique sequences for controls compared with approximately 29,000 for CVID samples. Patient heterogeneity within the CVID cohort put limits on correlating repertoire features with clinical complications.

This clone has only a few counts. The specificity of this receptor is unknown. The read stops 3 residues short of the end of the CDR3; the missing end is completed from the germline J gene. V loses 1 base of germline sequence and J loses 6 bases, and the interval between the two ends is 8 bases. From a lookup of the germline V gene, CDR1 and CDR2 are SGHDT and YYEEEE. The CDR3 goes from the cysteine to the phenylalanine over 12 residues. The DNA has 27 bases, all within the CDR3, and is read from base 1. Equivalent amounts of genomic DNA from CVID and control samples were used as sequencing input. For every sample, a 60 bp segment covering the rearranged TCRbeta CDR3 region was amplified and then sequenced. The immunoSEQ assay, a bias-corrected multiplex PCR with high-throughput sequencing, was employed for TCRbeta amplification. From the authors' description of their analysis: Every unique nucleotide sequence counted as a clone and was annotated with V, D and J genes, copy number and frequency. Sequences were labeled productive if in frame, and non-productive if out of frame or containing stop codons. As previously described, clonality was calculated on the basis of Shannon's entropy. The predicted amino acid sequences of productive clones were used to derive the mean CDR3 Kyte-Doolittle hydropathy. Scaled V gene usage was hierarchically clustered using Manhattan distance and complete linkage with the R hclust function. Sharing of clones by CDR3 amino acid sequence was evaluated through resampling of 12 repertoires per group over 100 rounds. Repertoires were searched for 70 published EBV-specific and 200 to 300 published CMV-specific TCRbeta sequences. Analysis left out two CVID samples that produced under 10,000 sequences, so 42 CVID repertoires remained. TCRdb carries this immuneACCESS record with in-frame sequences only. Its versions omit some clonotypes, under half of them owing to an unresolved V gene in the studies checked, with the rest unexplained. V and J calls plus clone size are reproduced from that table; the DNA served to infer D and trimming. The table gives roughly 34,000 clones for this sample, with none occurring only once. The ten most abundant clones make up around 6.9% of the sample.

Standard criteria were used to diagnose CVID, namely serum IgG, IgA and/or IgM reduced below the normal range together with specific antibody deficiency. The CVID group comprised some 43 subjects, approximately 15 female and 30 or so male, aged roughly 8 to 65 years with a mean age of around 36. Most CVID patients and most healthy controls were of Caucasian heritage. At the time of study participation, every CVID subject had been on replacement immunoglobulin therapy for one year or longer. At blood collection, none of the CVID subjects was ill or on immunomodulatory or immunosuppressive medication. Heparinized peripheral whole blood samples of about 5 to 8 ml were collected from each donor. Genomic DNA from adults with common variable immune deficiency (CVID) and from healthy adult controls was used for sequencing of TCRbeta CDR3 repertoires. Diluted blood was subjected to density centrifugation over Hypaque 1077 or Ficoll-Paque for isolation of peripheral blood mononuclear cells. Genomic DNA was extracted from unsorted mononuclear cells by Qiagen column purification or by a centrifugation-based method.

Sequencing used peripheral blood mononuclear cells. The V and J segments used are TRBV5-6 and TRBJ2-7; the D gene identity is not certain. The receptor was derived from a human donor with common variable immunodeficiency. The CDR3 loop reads CASSLFSSEQYF. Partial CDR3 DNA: TGTGCCAGCAGCTTGTTTAGTTCCGAG.